Shown below are 16 T cell receptor beta chains from a single sample sequenced in a study of blood T cell repertoires in COVID-19 (TCRdb year 2020). To prepare the library, the immunoSEQ multiplex PCR assay was applied. TCRdb took this table from immuneACCESS and kept in-frame rearrangements with V and J called. Such tables lack part of the clones; where checked against another copy, unresolved V genes explain under half of the gap, and the rest is unexplained. In all, the sample holds 150,000 to 200,000 clones, and roughly 90% of those were seen once. About 0.8% of the sample is taken by the ten largest. The source material was PBMCs or T cells enriched from blood (not recorded which). These receptors all stem from a young woman who had recovered from COVID-19.

V gene TRBV9 combines with J gene TRBJ2-1; possible D gene TRBD2, 6 bases. This CDR3 has 15 amino acids. V was shortened by 5 bases and J by 6 bases, with 18 bases between the two germline ends. Germline CDR1 and CDR2: SGDLS and YYNGEE. Written as DNA, the CDR3 is TGTGCCAGCAGTATTAGGGGAGGCCCAGCCAATGAGCAGTTCTTC. This codes for CASSIRGGPANEQFF.

J is TRBJ1-1 and V is TRBV6-5; D unresolved. Deletions cut 0 bases from V and 7 bases from J, with 15 bases between. The CDR3 is 15 residues long. CDR1 MNHEY and CDR2 SVGAGI come from the germline V gene. The CDR3 loop is CASSYSSGRGSEAFF. Written as DNA, the CDR3 is TGTGCCAGCAGTTACTCCTCTGGTCGAGGTAGTGAAGCTTTCTTT.

The chain combines TRBV30 with TRBJ1-1; D call uncertain. The germline V and J ends were trimmed by 2 bases and 5 bases, with 9 bases remaining between them. The CDR3 has 12 residues. Germline lookup yields CDR1 GTSNPN and CDR2 SVGIG (reference sequence). This CDR3 reads CAWSSSRTEAFF. The CDR3 DNA reads TGTGCCTGGAGTTCAAGCAGGACTGAAGCTTTCTTT.

In DNA form, the CDR3 reads TGTGCCAGCAGTTTCACAGGGGTTTACGAGCAGTACTTC. Encoded protein: CASSFTGVYEQYF. The V and J genes are TRBV12-3 or TRBV12-4 and TRBJ2-7, with 7 bases identical to TRBD1. V lost 3 bases, J lost 4 bases, and 3 bases stayed unmatched. The length of the CDR3 is 13 residues.

The V call is TRBV5-1, the J call TRBJ2-7; 11 bases are shared with TRBD1. CDR3 size: 16 residues. V lost 3 bases and J lost 7; bases outside the gene matches: 12. CDR1 and CDR2 from the germline V gene are SGHRS and YFSETQ. CDR3 region: CASSSGWDRGFREQYF. CDR3 DNA: TGCGCCAGCAGCTCTGGATGGGACAGGGGGTTTCGGGAGCAGTACTTC.

CDR3 loop: CASSYSDIRQDTEAFF. The CDR3 DNA follows: TGTGCCAGCAGTTACTCCGATATCAGACAAGACACTGAAGCTTTCTTT. The V and J genes are TRBV6-6 and TRBJ1-1; D unclear. CDR3 length: 16 amino acids. Per germline, CDR1 MNHNY and CDR2 SVGAGI (reference sequence). The V and J ends lost 0 bases and 3 bases respectively, with 14 bases between them.

This clone has a single count. V usage is TRBV5-1 and J usage is TRBJ2-2, with D unclear. The V and J ends lost 2 bases and 0 bases respectively, with 5 bases between them. The CDR3 length is 14 residues. Germline loops: CDR1 SGHRS, CDR2 YFSETQ. DNA for the CDR3: TGCGCCAGCAGCTTTAGAGCGAACACCGGGGAGCTGTTTTTT. It yields the protein CASSFRANTGELFF. The full variable domain, in which reference TRBV5-1 and TRBJ2-2 provide the parts outside the CDR3, is KAGVTQTPRYLIKTRGQQVTLSCSPISGHRSVSWYQQTPGQGLQFLFEYFSETQRNKGNFPGRFSGRQFSNSRSEMNVSTLELGDSALYLCASSFRANTGELFFGEGSRLTVL.

This clone was counted once. This chain uses TRBV30 with TRBJ2-7, with a weak D call TRBD1 (6 bases). V shed 0 bases and J shed 3 bases, with 6 bases lying between them. This CDR3 is 12 amino acids long. Germline V lookup: CDR1 GTSNPN, CDR2 SVGIG (reference sequence). The CDR3 is CAWSVGGYEQYF. The DNA of the CDR3 is TGTGCCTGGAGTGTAGGGGGCTACGAGCAGTACTTC. The whole variable domain, remainder taken from reference TRBV30 and TRBJ2-7, is SQTIHQWPATLVQPVGSPLSLECTVEGTSNPNLYWYRQAAGRGLQLLFYSVGIGQISSEVPQNLSASRPQDRQFILSSKKLLLSDSGFYLCAWSVGGYEQYFGPGTRLTVT.

The chain uses TRBV19 and TRBJ1-5; D unresolved. V was shortened by 3 bases and J by 7 bases, with 16 bases between the two germline ends. The length of the CDR3 is 15 residues. Germline-derived CDR1 and CDR2 are LNHDA and SQIVND (reference sequence). CDR3 loop: CASSILVGNSQPQHF. DNA of the CDR3: TGTGCCAGTAGTATCTTGGTCGGGAACAGCCAGCCCCAGCATTTT.

The chain couples TRBV19 to TRBJ1-3; 9 bases map to TRBD1. The CDR3 length is 15 residues. From germline, CDR1 is LNHDA and CDR2 SQIVND (reference sequence). Germline trimming cut 4 bases from V and 3 bases from J; bases unmatched to any gene: 4. CDR3 region: CASSTGQGVGNTIYF. CDR3 DNA sequence: TGTGCCAGTAGTACGGGACAGGGAGTTGGAAACACCATATATTTT.

The CDR3 bases are TGTGCCTGGAGTGTATCCTTTTCCTCTGGAAACACCATATATTTT. Its translation is CAWSVSFSSGNTIYF. The chain is built from TRBV30 and TRBJ1-3; D gene unclear. V lost 0 bases and J 0 bases, leaving 9 bases between the germline ends. Germline V gene sequence: CDR1 GTSNPN, CDR2 SVGIG (reference sequence). The CDR3 is 15 amino acids.

CDR3 loop: CASSPQGWNTIYF. CDR3 DNA: TGTGCCAGCAGCCCCCAGGGTTGGAACACCATATATTTT. The chain is built from TRBV27 and TRBJ1-3, with D maybe TRBD1 (5 bases). The CDR3 has 13 amino acids. V was cut by 6 bases and J by 7 bases, with 13 bases left in between. Germline lookup yields CDR1 MNHEY and CDR2 SMNVEV (reference sequence).

The rearrangement joins TRBV15 to TRBJ2-1; 7 nucleotides match TRBD2. The CDR3 is 16 amino acids. In germline, CDR1 is LNHNV, CDR2 YYDKDF (reference sequence). J gave up 5 bases and V 4 bases, and 11 bases lay outside the gene matches. In DNA form, the CDR3 reads TGTGCCACCAGCACAGGACTAGGCTCAGGAAACAATGAGCAGTTCTTC. Its translation is CATSTGLGSGNNEQFF.

V is TRBV29-1 and J is TRBJ2-2, with D possibly being TRBD2 (5 bases). V lost 4 bases and J 6 bases, leaving 12 bases between the germline ends. The V gene's germline CDR1 is SQVTM and CDR2 ANQGSEA. The CDR3 length is 13 residues. CDR3 region: CSVVFSSAGELFF. Written as DNA, the CDR3 is TGCAGCGTTGTATTTAGTAGCGCCGGGGAGCTGTTTTTT.

The table lists this clone with a few counts. The gene calls are TRBV25-1 and TRBJ2-7; 10 bases fit TRBD1. Germline trimming cut 2 bases from V and 2 bases from J; bases unmatched to any gene: 3. Germline loops: CDR1 MGHDK, CDR2 SYGVNS. The length of the CDR3 is 15 residues. CDR3 residues: CASSEPGTGAYEQYF. The CDR3 nucleotides are TGTGCCAGCAGTGAACCAGGGACAGGGGCCTACGAGCAGTACTTC.

As to this clone: One end of the junction is discordant with germline, which a read error may explain. Other DNA sequences in this specimen translate into the identical CDR3. The V call is TRBV11-2, the J call TRBJ1-1; D is unclear. This CDR3 comprises 13 residues. Germline V gene data show CDR1 as SGHAT and CDR2 as FQNNGV. CDR3 DNA: TGTGCCAGCAGCCTAGACGGGAACACTGAAGCTTTCTTT. It codes for CASSLDGNTEAFF. Drawing the rest from reference TRBV11-2 and TRBJ1-1, the complete variable domain is EAGVAQSPRYKIIEKRQSVAFWCNPISGHATLYWYQQILGQGPKLLIQFQNNGVVDDSQLPKDRFSAERLKGVDSTLKIQPAKLEDSAVYLCASSLDGNTEAFFGQGTRLTVV.